The 32 T cell receptor beta chains listed next were all sequenced from one sample in a study of regulatory T cells in long-lasting Graves disease. The sample's time point: newly diagnosed GD, antithyroid drugs for less than 3 months. Generation of the TCR library employed RNA extracted from PBMCs. In building TCR beta libraries, iRepertoire HTBI primers were used together with Arm-PCR of CDR3 regions. TCRdb itself ran the multiplex PCR reads through MiXCR, one entry per CDR3 protein. The sample carries some 250,000 distinct CDR3 sequences, roughly 18% recorded once. The same sample was also used in a study of T cells in Graves' hyperthyroidism and ophthalmopathy.

This material consisted of peripheral blood mononuclear cells (PBMCs), taken at new diagnosis, from a patient treated with antithyroid drugs. All receptors come from a woman in her thirties with Graves disease.

In the case of this clonotype: A much larger clonotype is one base distant, so this may be a read error. V gene TRBV6-1 combines with J gene TRBJ1-1; no clear D gene. The CDR3 length is 13 residues. Germline CDR1 MNHNS, CDR2 SASEGT. The CDR3: CASTGIQNTEALF. In nucleotides, the CDR3 is TGTGCCAGCACGGGGATTCAGAACACTGAAGCTCTCTTT.

On this clonotype: This sequence may be a read error, since a much larger clone differs from it by one base. V and J are TRBV6-5 and TRBJ2-5, with D perhaps TRBD1 (5 bases). The V and J ends lost 0 bases and 3 bases respectively, with 11 bases between them. The CDR3 extends over 15 amino acids. Germline V gene sequence: CDR1 MNHEY, CDR2 SVGAGI. The CDR3 nucleotides read TGTGCCAGCAGTTACTCAACAGGAACTAAAGAGACCCAGTACTTC. As protein: CASSYSTGTKETQYF.

This clonotype occurred many times. This chain joins TRBV6-6 and TRBJ2-7; no clear D. Per germline, CDR1 MNHNY and CDR2 SVGAGI (reference sequence). V was trimmed by 0 bases and J by 2 bases, leaving 14 bases between them. The CDR3 extends over 16 amino acids. The CDR3 sequence is CASSYSIGILTYEQYF. The DNA of the CDR3 is TGTGCCAGCAGTTACTCGATAGGGATCTTAACCTACGAGCAGTACTTC.

The chain employs TRBV20-1 and TRBJ2-1; 11 positions match TRBD2. The CDR3 contains 19 residues. V lost 1 base, J lost 0 bases, and 11 bases stayed unmatched. The germline V gene encodes CDR1 DFQATT and CDR2 SNEGSKA (reference sequence). CDR3 DNA: TGCAGTGCTAGAGTCGCTAGCGGGGGGACTCGTAGCTCCTACAATGAGCAGTTCTTC. Its translation: CSARVASGGTRSSYNEQFF.

Comment on this clonotype: This may be a read error: a much more frequent sequence differs by one nucleotide. V and J are TRBV9 and TRBJ2-1; D ambiguous. This CDR3 contains 14 residues. CDR1 and CDR2 (germline): SGDLS, YYNGEE. The CDR3 spells CAGSVGVLSDEQFF. CDR3 sequence (DNA): TGTGCCGGCAGCGTAGGTGTACTCTCCGATGAGCAGTTCTTC.

This clonotype was seen many times. The rearrangement joins TRBV27 to TRBJ2-7; 12 bases are a match to TRBD1. The germline V gene encodes CDR1 MNHEY and CDR2 SMNVEV (reference sequence). The CDR3 covers 17 residues. Trimming cost V 2 bases and J 0 bases; bases outside gene matches: 5. As DNA, the CDR3 is TGTGCCAGCAGTTTAAAGGGACAGGGGGCCGTCTCCTACGAGCAGTACTTC. This codes for CASSLKGQGAVSYEQYF.

This chain links TRBV15 with TRBJ2-6, with D uncertain. From germline, CDR1 is LNHNV and CDR2 YYDKDF (reference sequence). The CDR3 runs to 16 residues. Trimming took 3 bases from V and 1 from J, leaving 10 bases between them. The CDR3 sequence is CATSRVRDSGANVLTF. The CDR3, as DNA: TGTGCCACCAGCAGGGTTCGTGATTCTGGGGCCAACGTCCTGACTTTC.

There are many counts of this clonotype. The chain recombines TRBV5-1 with TRBJ1-1, with 8 bases lining up with TRBD1. The CDR3 is 13 residues long. Trimming cost V 4 bases and J 9 bases; bases outside gene matches: 8. CDR1 is SGHRS, CDR2 YFSETQ, per germline. The CDR3 nucleotides read TGCGCCAGCAGCGAAGGGACAGGAATGAAAGCTTTCTTT. As protein: CASSEGTGMKAFF. Variable domain in full (rest from reference TRBV5-1 and TRBJ1-1): KAGVTQTPRYLIKTRGQQVTLSCSPISGHRSVSWYQQTPGQGLQFLFEYFSETQRNKGNFPGRFSGRQFSNSRSEMNVSTLELGDSALYLCASSEGTGMKAFFGQGTRLTVV.

This clonotype showed up many times. V is TRBV5-1 and J is TRBJ2-2; D ambiguous. CDR3 size: 13 residues. V shed 0 bases and J shed 6 bases, with 6 bases lying between them. The germline V gene encodes CDR1 SGHRS and CDR2 YFSETQ. The CDR3 loop is CASSLDGAGELFF. In nucleotides, the CDR3 is TGCGCCAGCAGCTTGGATGGGGCCGGGGAGCTGTTTTTT.

This clonotype was seen at least ten times. Its ends do not fully match the called genes, so a read error is possible. V usage is TRBV5-1 and J usage is TRBJ2-3; D is undetermined. The CDR3 is 14 amino acids. CDR1 and CDR2 (germline): SGHRS, YFSETQ. CDR3 coding DNA: TGTGCCAGCAGCCTCAAGGGTGGGTCAGATACGCAGTATTTT. Amino acid sequence: CASSLKGGSDTQYF.

Comment on this clonotype: A far more abundant clone sits one base away, making this likely a read error. The genes are TRBV5-1 and TRBJ2-7, with 8 bases aligning to TRBD1. Unmatched junction bases numbered 10, after V lost 4 bases and J lost 7 bases. Germline V CDR1 and CDR2: SGHRS, YFSETQ. The CDR3 runs 14 residues. DNA for the CDR3: TGCGCCAGCAGCGAGAGGACAGGGATCGATGAGCAGTACTTC. It specifies CASSERTGIDEQYF.

This clonotype came up many times. The genes are TRBV4-1 and TRBJ2-3, with D possibly matching TRBD1 (5 bases). This CDR3 region has 16 residues. Germline V gives CDR1 MGHRA, CDR2 YSYEKL. V was shortened by 3 bases and J by 2 bases, with 15 bases between the two germline ends. CDR3 in DNA: TGCGCCAGCAGCCACTCCGTCAGGGCCTACACAGATACGCAGTATTTT. Its protein product is CASSHSVRAYTDTQYF.

This clonotype was seen repeatedly, ten times or more. This chain links TRBV7-2 with TRBJ1-2; 8 bases agree with TRBD1. V was clipped by 7 bases and J by 6 bases; unmatched bases: 7. This CDR3 contains 13 residues. Looked up from germline, CDR1 is SGHTA and CDR2 is FQGNSA. This CDR3 is CASTSGTGDGYTF. In nucleotides, the CDR3 is TGTGCCAGCACCTCCGGGACAGGTGATGGCTACACCTTC.

This clonotype was observed many times. This chain connects TRBV7-2 to TRBJ2-7, with D possibly TRBD2 on 5 matching bases. Trimming pared 4 bases from V and 0 bases from J, leaving 13 bases between. Germline CDR1 is SGHTA and CDR2 is FQGNSA. CDR3 size: 15 residues. CDR3 nucleotide sequence: TGTGCCAGCAGCTCCCGGGGAGACACCTCCTACGAGCAGTACTTC. Protein sequence: CASSSRGDTSYEQYF.

Regarding this clonotype: This may be a read error: a much more frequent sequence differs by one nucleotide. This chain joins TRBV7-9 and TRBJ1-4; the D gene is possibly TRBD1 (5 bases). This CDR3 has 14 residues. Trimming took 5 bases from V and 5 from J, leaving 12 bases between them. Germline values: CDR1 SEHNR, CDR2 FQNEAQ (reference sequence). The CDR3 DNA follows: TGTGCCAGCAGCCCCGGACAACCGAATGAAAAACTGTTTTTT. Protein: CASSPGQPNEKLFF.

This clonotype was found many times. The junction departs from the called germline gene at one end, perhaps through a read error. V gene TRBV11-3 combines with J gene TRBJ1-1; TRBD1 agrees at 8 bases. The CDR3 extends over 17 amino acids. Per the germline V gene, CDR1 is SGHNT and CDR2 is YENEEA. Written as DNA, the CDR3 is TGCGCCAGCAGCACAAACGGACAGGGCTTGATGAACACTGAAGCTTTCTTT. Its protein product is CASSTNGQGLMNTEAFF.

The V and J genes are TRBV12-3 or TRBV12-4 and TRBJ2-1, with 9 bases aligning to TRBD2. The J call is uncertain, as TRBJ2-5 better fits the DNA end. The CDR3 contains 13 residues. The CDR3 DNA reads as TGTGCCAGCAGTTTAAGCGGGAGGGAGACCCAGTACTTC. Its protein is CASSLSGRETQYF.

This clonotype was picked up many times. The rearrangement joins TRBV11-2 to TRBJ1-1; D ambiguous. The CDR3 is made up of 13 amino acids. CDR1 and CDR2 (germline): SGHAT, FQNNGV. Trimming took off 5 bases at V and 11 bases at J, with 18 bases between the two ends. CDR3 residues: CASSTEGPITAFF. The CDR3 nucleotides read TGTGCCAGCAGCACAGAGGGCCCGATAACCGCTTTCTTT.

Many counts were recorded for this clonotype. A junction boundary mismatches the germline segment, possibly from a read error. In DNA form, the CDR3 reads TGTGCTAGCAGTCCAGGTCCCACCGGGGAGCTGTTTTTT. It encodes CASSPGPTGELFF. V gene TRBV7-7 combines with J gene TRBJ2-2; D unclear. In germline, CDR1 is SSHAT, CDR2 FNYEAQ (reference sequence). CDR3 length equals 13 residues.

The gene calls are TRBV15 and TRBJ1-5; possibly TRBD1 for D (5 bases). Germline values: CDR1 LNHNV, CDR2 YYDKDF (reference sequence). Trimming took 3 bases from V and 1 from J, leaving 16 bases between them. The CDR3 is 17 amino acids. In nucleotides, the CDR3 is TGTGCCACCAGCAGGGCGGGGGAGACACGGAGCAATCAGCCCCAGCATTTT. This sequence encodes CATSRAGETRSNQPQHF.

This clonotype was seen ten or more times. This chain links TRBV7-2 with TRBJ1-2; the match to TRBD1 covers 8 bases. This CDR3 is 16 amino acids long. The J segment lost 4 bases and the V segment lost 2 bases, leaving 9 bases of the junction unmatched. The germline CDR1 and CDR2 sequences are SGHTA and FQGNSA. CDR3 sequence: CASSLIFPRGPYGYTF. DNA of the CDR3: TGTGCCAGCAGCTTAATCTTTCCCAGGGGGCCCTATGGCTACACCTTC. Drawing the rest from reference TRBV7-2 and TRBJ1-2, the complete variable domain is GAGVSQSPSNKVTEKGKDVELRCDPISGHTALYWYRQSLGQGLEFLIYFQGNSAPDKSGLPSDRFSAERTGGSVSTLTIQRTQQEDSAVYLCASSLIFPRGPYGYTFGSGTRLTVV.

Regarding this clonotype: Since a much larger clone is just one base distant, this may be a read error. This rearrangement joins TRBV12-5 to TRBJ2-3; 8 bases line up with TRBD2. The CDR3 sequence is 16 residues long. Looked up from germline, CDR1 is LGHNT and CDR2 is FRNRAP. With 4 bases clipped from V and 2 bases from J, the junction kept 8 bases outside the gene matches. The chain's CDR3 is CASGSLRGGPTDTQYF. DNA for the CDR3: TGTGCTAGTGGTTCGTTGCGCGGGGGGCCCACAGATACGCAGTATTTT. The full variable domain, completed using reference TRBV12-5 and TRBJ2-3, is DARVTQTPRHKVTEMGQEVTMRCQPILGHNTVFWYRQTMMQGLELLAYFRNRAPLDDSGMPKDRFSAEMPDATLATLKIQPSEPRDSAVYFCASGSLRGGPTDTQYFGPGTRLTVL.

About this clonotype itself: A much larger clone differs from this one at a single base, so this may be a read error. The CDR3, as DNA: TGTGCCGGCAGCGTACTACATAACACTGAAGCTTTCTTT. Translation: CAGSVLHNTEAFF. The V and J genes are TRBV7-3 and TRBJ1-1, with D hard to call. Germline assignment: CDR1 SGHTA and CDR2 FQGTGA. CDR3 length: 13 residues.

In its sample, this clonotype was seen many times. The chain recombines TRBV28 with TRBJ1-5, with D possibly TRBD1 on 6 matching bases. In germline, CDR1 is MDHEN, CDR2 SYDVKM. This CDR3 is built from 18 residues. Trimming pared 2 bases from V and 3 bases from J, leaving 20 bases between. For the CDR3, the DNA is TGTGCCAGCAGTTTAGGGTTTGGGGGGGCGCGTAACAATCAGCCCCAGCATTTT. The encoded protein is CASSLGFGGARNNQPQHF.

This clonotype was recorded a few times. The rearrangement joins TRBV13 to TRBJ2-5; 7 bases fit TRBD1. Trimming at V came to 6 bases and at J to 5 bases, leaving 9 bases not matched to a gene. The germline V gene encodes CDR1 PRHDT and CDR2 FYEKMQ (reference sequence). The CDR3 consists of 14 residues. The CDR3 reads CASSYRQGLETQYF. Here the CDR3 DNA reads TGTGCCAGCAGTTACAGACAGGGCCTGGAGACCCAGTACTTC.

A word on this clonotype: A far larger clone is just one base off, so this is likely a read error. This chain joins TRBV7-2 and TRBJ2-1, with 8 positions matching TRBD2. CDR3 length: 13 amino acids. Germline CDR1 SGHTA, CDR2 FQGNSA. The CDR3 DNA reads TGTGCCAGCAGCCAGCGGGAGAACAATGGGCAGTTCTTC. Protein product: CASSQRENNGQFF.

A note on this clonotype: Given a far larger clone just one base away, this is likely a sequencing read error. CDR3 sequence reads: CASGGLAGGGTYNEQYF. CDR3 nucleotides: TGTGCCAGCGGGGGACTAGCGGGGGGCGGCACCTACAATGAGCAGTACTTC. The chain has TRBV12-3 or TRBV12-4 and TRBJ2-7, with 15 bases that match TRBD2. J was trimmed by 7 bases and V by 8 bases; bases with no gene match: 15. The CDR3 is made up of 17 amino acids.

Many counts were recorded for this clonotype. V is TRBV5-1 and J is TRBJ1-2, with D perhaps matching TRBD1 (6 bases). The V end was cut by 2 bases, the J end by 8 bases, with 19 bases between. CDR3 size: 15 residues. CDR1 and CDR2 (germline): SGHRS, YFSETQ. The CDR3 reads CASSFRQDPINGYTF. The CDR3 region has the DNA TGCGCCAGCAGCTTCAGACAGGATCCCATAAACGGCTACACCTTC.

This clonotype was counted ten times or more. This chain connects TRBV5-6 to TRBJ2-5, with TRBD2 identical over 7 bases. This CDR3 has 17 residues. V gave up 0 bases and J gave up 2 bases; unmatched junction bases: 10. CDR1 is SGHDT, CDR2 YYEEEE, per germline. CDR3 coding DNA: TGTGCCAGCAGCTTGGCCATTGGCACTAGCGTACAAGAGACCCAGTACTTC. Protein: CASSLAIGTSVQETQYF.

The table lists this clonotype with many counts. This chain links TRBV6-1 with TRBJ2-3; 15 bases match TRBD2. Germline lookup yields CDR1 MNHNS and CDR2 SASEGT. V shed 3 bases, J shed 2 bases, and the junction held 9 bases outside the gene matches. This CDR3 contains 19 residues. CDR3 sequence reads: CASSDWTSGGAEDTDTQYF. CDR3 sequence (DNA): TGTGCCAGCAGTGATTGGACTAGCGGGGGGGCTGAGGACACAGATACGCAGTATTTT.

Of note for this clonotype: With a much larger clone just one base away, this may be a read error. The chain uses TRBV12-5 and TRBJ2-1; 12 bases are shared with TRBD2. The CDR3 spans 15 residues. After removal of 3 bases from V and 8 bases from J, the junction contained 5 bases not matched to a gene. Germline V CDR1 and CDR2: LGHNT, FRNRAP. This CDR3 is CASGFPTSGGYEQFF. CDR3 in DNA: TGTGCTAGTGGTTTTCCAACTAGCGGGGGGTATGAGCAGTTCTTC.

In this sample, this clonotype turned up many times. Here the CDR3 reads CSAGIQGSSTEAFF. The CDR3 DNA is TGCAGTGCAGGCATCCAGGGTTCTAGCACTGAAGCTTTCTTT. The J gene is TRBJ1-1, the V gene TRBV20-1; tentative D call: TRBD1 (5 bases). V lost 6 bases to trimming and J lost 4 bases, with 18 bases between them. Germline-derived CDR1 and CDR2 are DFQATT and SNEGSKA (reference sequence). The CDR3 is 14 amino acids.